This entry describes one TCR beta chain. These data come from a study of T cell changes during pregnancy in multiple sclerosis. This CDR3 has 12 amino acids. Germline V gene lookup returns CDR1 MRHNA and CDR2 SNTAGT. V was clipped by 10 bases and J by 5 bases, with 12 bases between them. Some clones are missing from TCRdb's copy, which holds only in-frame ones; the method was immunoSEQ multiplex PCR. Of around 28,000 clones detected, around nine tenths appear once; the ten largest clones hold roughly 0.6%. This TCR was recovered from a female donor in good health, enrolled as a control in a pregnancy study. The chain carries TRBV6-4 and TRBJ2-1, with a weak D call TRBD2 (6 bases). The sequences come from CD4+ T cells from peripheral blood mononuclear cells, collected in the first trimester of pregnancy. CDR3 protein: CATRGGNNEQFF. Here the CDR3 DNA reads TGTGCCACCCGGGGAGGCAACAATGAGCAGTTCTTC.